Below, 13 T cell receptor beta chains from the same sample are listed, as sequenced in a study of T cells in Graves' hyperthyroidism and ophthalmopathy. From RNA transcripts, TCR beta CDR3 regions were amplified. An initial round of RT-PCR targeting the TCR CDR3 relied on the HTBI primer set. TCRdb recomputed calls from the multiplex PCR reads with MiXCR, one row per CDR3 protein. The sample yields approximately 350,000 distinct CDR3 sequences, approximately 14% seen once. The sequenced sample was blood. These receptors were obtained from a woman aged 60-75 years with Graves' ophthalmopathy.

This clonotype was observed a handful of times. V is TRBV28 and J is TRBJ1-2; unclear D gene. This CDR3 has 12 residues. V lost 5 bases, J lost 8 bases, and 12 bases lay in between. Germline V gene data show CDR1 as MDHEN and CDR2 as SYDVKM. The CDR3 region has the DNA TGTGCCAGCAGTCTCACCGATTGGGGCTACACCTTC. It yields the protein CASSLTDWGYTF.

The chain carries TRBV19 and TRBJ2-1; TRBD2 matches at 11 bases. Germline V gene data show CDR1 as LNHDA and CDR2 as SQIVND (reference sequence). With V trimmed by 5 bases and J by 15 bases, 12 bases remained unmatched. The CDR3 consists of 14 residues. CDR3 sequence: CASSPSPTSGSLFF. CDR3 coding DNA: TGTGCCAGTAGTCCCAGCCCCACTAGCGGGAGTCTGTTCTTC.

V is TRBV12-3 or TRBV12-4 and J is TRBJ1-5; 8 positions match TRBD1. V shed 5 bases, J shed 4 bases, and the junction held 7 bases outside the gene matches. There are 15 residues in the CDR3. In nucleotides, the CDR3 is TGTGCCAGCAGTCTCGGCAGGGGGCGAAATCAGCCCCAGCATTTT. This encodes CASSLGRGRNQPQHF.

The sample holds a few counts of this clonotype. CDR3 coding DNA: TGCGCCAGCGCGGGACAGGGGGCTCACGAGCAGTACTTC. Its protein product is CASAGQGAHEQYF. V and J are TRBV5-1 and TRBJ2-7, with 12 positions matching TRBD1. This CDR3 contains 13 residues. The ends lost 7 bases at V and 5 bases at J; junction bases unmatched: 4. CDR1 is SGHRS, CDR2 YFSETQ, per germline. Full variable domain (rest looked up from reference TRBV5-1 and TRBJ2-7): KAGVTQTPRYLIKTRGQQVTLSCSPISGHRSVSWYQQTPGQGLQFLFEYFSETQRNKGNFPGRFSGRQFSNSRSEMNVSTLELGDSALYLCASAGQGAHEQYFGPGTRLTVT.

This clonotype was recorded once. This chain links TRBV7-2 with TRBJ2-3; D uncertain. The germline CDR1 and CDR2 sequences are SGHTA and FQGNSA. The CDR3 has 15 residues. V gave up 1 base and J gave up 4 bases, with 12 bases separating them. For the CDR3, the DNA is TGTGCCAGCAGCTTAGTTTGGATCGACTCAGATACGCAGTATTTT. It translates to CASSLVWIDSDTQYF.

This clonotype was seen at least ten times. The V and J genes are TRBV15 and TRBJ2-7; no reliable D call. The V gene lost 0 bases and the J gene lost 2 bases, with 8 bases spanning the gap. Germline V gene sequence: CDR1 LNHNV, CDR2 YYDKDF (reference sequence). This CDR3 region has 14 residues. The CDR3: CATSRDRVAYEQYF. The CDR3 DNA reads as TGTGCCACCAGCAGAGATAGGGTAGCCTACGAGCAGTACTTC.

This clonotype was seen at least ten times. The chain is built from TRBV10-2 and TRBJ2-3, with 11 bases fitting TRBD2. The germline V gene has CDR1 WSHSY and CDR2 SAAADI. Trimming took 3 bases from V and 5 from J; bases not matched to a gene: 4. The CDR3 is 15 amino acids. The CDR3 DNA reads TGCGCCAGCAGTGAACTAGCGGGAGTTGGAGATACGCAGTATTTT. This encodes CASSELAGVGDTQYF.

This clonotype was recorded many times. CDR3 protein: CASSFKEAGGYEQYF. The CDR3 DNA is TGTGCCAGCAGCTTTAAGGAAGCGGGAGGCTACGAGCAGTACTTC. The gene calls are TRBV7-6 and TRBJ2-7, with 9 bases that match TRBD2. The CDR3 extends over 15 amino acids. V gave up 3 bases and J gave up 3 bases; unmatched junction bases: 6. In germline, CDR1 is SGHVS, CDR2 FNYEAQ.

The gene calls are TRBV6-1 and TRBJ1-5; possible D gene TRBD1, 6 bases. V lost 1 base to trimming and J lost 5 bases, with 21 bases between them. Germline CDR1 is MNHNS and CDR2 is SASEGT. CDR3 size: 18 residues. CDR3 protein: CASSEGGGVRYMDQPQHF. CDR3 nucleotide sequence: TGTGCCAGCAGTGAAGGGGGGGGCGTACGGTATATGGATCAGCCCCAGCATTTT.

The CDR3: CASSQGWGLRWDEQFF. Written as DNA, the CDR3 is TGTGCCAGCAGCCAAGGGTGGGGCCTTAGATGGGATGAGCAGTTCTTC. This rearrangement joins TRBV14 to TRBJ2-1; maybe TRBD1 (5 bases). Germline assignment: CDR1 SGHDN and CDR2 FVKESK. The CDR3 sequence is 16 residues long. Trimming left V 1 base short and J 8 bases short, with 18 bases between. The full variable domain, its missing parts supplied by reference TRBV14 and TRBJ2-1, is EAGVTQFPSHSVIEKGQTVTLRCDPISGHDNLYWYRRVMGKEIKFLLHFVKESKQDESGMPNNRFLAERTGGTYSTLKVQPAELEDSGVYFCASSQGWGLRWDEQFFGPGTRLTVL.

V is TRBV18 and J is TRBJ1-1; D gene uncertain. Germline CDR1 KGHSH, CDR2 LQKENI. V was pared by 2 bases and J by 4 bases, with 11 bases between. CDR3 size: 14 residues. The CDR3 region has the DNA TGTGCCAGCTCACCAGGGTTTGGTATCACTGAAGCTTTCTTT. It specifies CASSPGFGITEAFF.

The gene calls are TRBV7-9 and TRBJ1-2; no clear D gene. Trimming left V 1 base short and J 4 bases short, with 10 bases between. The CDR3 extends over 14 amino acids. Germline V gene sequence: CDR1 SEHNR, CDR2 FQNEAQ (reference sequence). The CDR3 loop is CASSLVSDAYGYTF. CDR3 in DNA: TGTGCCAGCAGCTTAGTTTCCGATGCCTATGGCTACACCTTC.

This clonotype was seen ten or more times. This sequence joins TRBV11-3 and TRBJ2-1; the match to TRBD1 covers 7 bases. The J segment lost 4 bases and the V segment lost 2 bases, leaving 5 bases of the junction unmatched. CDR1 is SGHNT and CDR2 is YENEEA in the germline V gene. The CDR3 contains 15 residues. The CDR3 DNA sequence: TGTGCCAGCAGCTTAAACAGGGGAAGGTACAATGAGCAGTTCTTC. Protein product: CASSLNRGRYNEQFF.